This TCR beta chain is drawn from a study of blood T cell repertoires in COVID-19. Study summary: The origin of the acute and convalescent COVID-19 samples was the United States, Italy and Spain. T cells, B-cell-depleted T cells, or PBMCs provided the cDNA or gDNA that served as material.

In the authors' methods: Nucleated cell counts were estimated from reference gene primer amplification. Some clones are missing from TCRdb's copy, which holds only in-frame ones; the method was immunoSEQ multiplex PCR. V and J calls and clone size come straight from that table; D and trimming were deduced from the DNA. The sample records 150,000 to 200,000 clones, around 85% being singletons. V gave up 7 bases and J gave up 0 bases, with 12 bases separating them. In germline, CDR1 is LNHDA, CDR2 SQIVND (reference sequence). The CDR3 is made up of 14 amino acids. Sequencing was performed on peripheral blood. J is TRBJ1-2 and V is TRBV19; unclear D gene. The source is a man aged 50 to 59 with active or convalescent COVID-19. This CDR3 reads CASTPTEANYGYTF. Written as DNA, the CDR3 is TGTGCCAGTACTCCGACTGAAGCTAACTATGGCTACACCTTC. The entire variable domain, with the rest obtained from reference TRBV19 and TRBJ1-2, is as follows: DGGITQSPKYLFRKEGQNVTLSCEQNLNHDAMYWYRQDPGQGLRLIYYSQIVNDFQKGDIAEGYSVSREKKESFPLTVTSAQKNPTAFYLCASTPTEANYGYTFGSGTRLTVV.